A selection of T cell receptor beta chains follows, all from one sample in a study of OX40 agonist ivuxolimab in advanced cancers. Profiled with immunoSEQ multiplex PCR; TCRdb holds only in-frame clones, not every one. The sample holds around 46,000 clones, 75% to 90% seen once. The specimen comprised CD4+ or CD8+ T cells sorted from blood, sampled in a trial of the OX40 agonist ivuxolimab. These receptors all come from an adult with an advanced solid tumor such as melanoma, head and neck, liver or kidney cancer. Both conserved end residues are part of each CDR3. D genes are given only for firm matches. The size of a clone is reported for some rows only, either as once, few or many, or as a class for expanded clones.

CASSKGNYNEQFF TGTGCCAGTAGTAAAGGCAATTACAATGAGCAGTTCTTC - once TRBV19 13 TRBJ2-1
CASSDGLGGPLSTDTQYF TGTGCCAGCAGTGACGGGCTTGGGGGGCCCCTAAGCACAGATACGCAGTATTTT - - TRBV6-1 18 TRBJ2-3
CASSGGTGVYSYEQYF TGTGCCAGCAGTGGAGGGACAGGGGTTTATTCCTACGAGCAGTACTTC TRBD1 - TRBV25-1 16 TRBJ2-7
CASSQDLNYGYTF TGTGCCAGCAGCCAAGACCTTAACTATGGCTACACCTTC - few TRBV14 13 TRBJ1-2
CASSPPDRGLAGNTGELFF TGTGCCAGCAGCCCCCCAGACAGGGGACTAGCGGGAAACACCGGGGAGCTGTTTTTT TRBD2 - TRBV11-2 19 TRBJ2-2
CASSPRTASSYEQYF TGTGCCAGCAGTCCCCGGACAGCGAGCTCCTACGAGCAGTACTTC - - TRBV27 15 TRBJ2-7
CASSYGQPEKLFF TGTGCCAGCAGCTACGGACAGCCCGAAAAACTGTTTTTT - - TRBV7-8 13 TRBJ1-4
CASSLNDPKYEKLFF TGTGCCAGCAGCTTGAACGACCCTAAGTACGAAAAACTGTTTTTT - - TRBV7-8 15 TRBJ1-4
CASSQDNVAARAMDNYGYTF TGCGCCAGCAGCCAAGATAACGTAGCGGCAAGGGCTATGGATAACTATGGCTACACCTTC - - TRBV4-1 20 TRBJ1-2
CASSLSNTDTQYF TGTGCCAGCAGCTTGTCCAACACAGATACGCAGTATTTT - - TRBV5-6 13 TRBJ2-3
CASSFIGYNEQFF TGTGCCAGCAGTTTCATAGGGTACAATGAGCAGTTCTTC - - TRBV27 13 TRBJ2-1
CASSPLAGGLETQYF TGTGCCAGCAGCCCTCTAGCGGGGGGGCTGGAGACCCAGTACTTC TRBD2 - TRBV5-6 15 TRBJ2-5
CASSYELGPRDEQFF TGTGCCAGCAGTTACGAACTTGGCCCGAGAGATGAGCAGTTCTTC - - TRBV6-5 15 TRBJ2-1
CASSPGQENTEAFF TGTGCCAGCAGCCCCGGACAGGAGAACACTGAAGCTTTCTTT TRBD1 once TRBV7-6 14 TRBJ1-1
CASSRGAGLAGGPGEQFF TGTGCCAGCTCTAGGGGGGCGGGACTAGCGGGAGGGCCGGGTGAGCAGTTCTTC TRBD2 once TRBV11-2 18 TRBJ2-1
CASSQGSGSGANVLTF TGTGCCAGCAGCCAGGGGTCGGGCTCTGGGGCCAACGTCCTGACTTTC - once TRBV27 16 TRBJ2-6